Listed below are T cell receptor beta chains from one sample, sequenced in a study of blood T cell repertoires in COVID-19. Produced via immunoSEQ multiplex PCR; TCRdb's table is partial and in-frame only. Among around 200,000 clones, 88% were seen once, and the ten largest hold 1.5% to 2%. Sequences were obtained from peripheral blood. These receptors all stem from a man between 18 and 29 years old with active or convalescent COVID-19. CDR3s include the opening cysteine and the closing phenylalanine or tryptophan. The D gene is left open where the match is weak. The size entry is marked missing in some rows and otherwise reads once, few, many or a size class.

-	TRBJ2-7	-	TRBV12-5	TGTGCTAGTGGTTTGGTATCGTTTGACGAGCAGTACTTC	CASGLVSFDEQYF
once	TRBJ2-7	-	TRBV6-5	TGTGCCAGCAGTACTCCGACATTCACCTACGAGCAGTACTTC	CASSTPTFTYEQYF
-	TRBJ2-5	-	TRBV7-2	TGTGCCAGCAGCTCTGTTCTCGGGCCGGATAGCGACCAGTACTTC	CASSSVLGPDSDQYF
-	TRBJ2-7	-	TRBV16	TGTGCCAGCAGCCAATCCAATCCCTACGAGCAGTACTTC	CASSQSNPYEQYF
once	TRBJ2-5	TRBD2	TRBV30	TGTGCCGGAGAGGGACTAGCGGGTCCCGATCAGTACTTC	CAGEGLAGPDQYF
-	TRBJ2-5	TRBD2	TRBV11-2	TGTGCCAGCAGCTTCTCTAGAGCGGGGGATTCCCAGTACTTC	CASSFSRAGDSQYF
-	TRBJ1-2	TRBD1	TRBV12-5	TGTGCTAGTGGTTTGGCAGGGGGCTACAGCTATGGCTACACCTTC	CASGLAGGYSYGYTF
-	TRBJ2-3	TRBD2	TRBV5-4	TGTGCCAGCAGCCTTTTACTAGCGGGAATTACAGATACGCAGTATTTT	CASSLLLAGITDTQYF
-	TRBJ1-6	TRBD1	TRBV6-5	TGTGCCAGCAGTAGGGACAGCCTAAGGGATTCACCCCTCCACTTT	CASSRDSLRDSPLHF
-	TRBJ1-1	-	TRBV11-2	TGTGCCAGCAGCTTAGGAGGAGAAGCTTTCTTT	CASSLGGEAFF
-	TRBJ1-2	-	TRBV6-5	TGTGCCAGCAGCGCAGACAGTAACTATGGCTACACCTTC	CASSADSNYGYTF
-	TRBJ1-1	-	TRBV12-3/TRBV12-4	TGTGCCAGCAGCCGAGGCGCCAGTAAAGCTTTCTTT	CASSRGASKAFF
-	TRBJ1-2	-	TRBV10-3	TGTGCCATCAGTGAGGGGCAGGGTTCAGATAATCGAAATGGCTACACCTTC	CAISEGQGSDNRNGYTF
-	TRBJ1-6	-	TRBV11-2	TGTGCCAGCAGACCGAGAGAGCGGGATAATTCACCCCTCCACTTT	CASRPRERDNSPLHF
-	TRBJ1-4	TRBD1	TRBV27	TGTGCCAGCAGTTCCCGAAGGACAGGGACCTCAACTAATGAAAAACTGTTTTTT	CASSSRRTGTSTNEKLFF
-	TRBJ2-5	-	TRBV9	TGTGCCAGCAGCGTAGGAGTTAGCGCGGAGACCCAGTACTTC	CASSVGVSAETQYF
-	TRBJ1-2	-	TRBV3-1/TRBV3-2	TGTGCCAGCAGCCAAGATTTGACAGGTCGAGGCTACACCTTC	CASSQDLTGRGYTF
-	TRBJ2-7	TRBD1	TRBV19	TGTGCCAGTAGTAAGGACAGGGGGTACGAGCAGTACTTC	CASSKDRGYEQYF
-	TRBJ2-2	-	TRBV25-1	TGTGCCAGCAGTGACCCGCGGGGAACCGGGGAGCTGTTTTTT	CASSDPRGTGELFF
-	TRBJ2-2	-	TRBV11-3	TGTGCCAGCAGCAATGGGCCTACCGGGGAGCTGTTTTTT	CASSNGPTGELFF
-	TRBJ1-1	-	TRBV19	TGTGCCAGTAGACCGGGGGGTGGCACTGAAGCTTTCTTT	CASRPGGGTEAFF
-	TRBJ1-1	-	TRBV6-6	TGTGCCAGCAGTTCTTCCTCTGGGTACCAGGGCACTGAAGCTTTCTTT	CASSSSSGYQGTEAFF